This is a list of T cell receptor beta chains from one sample in a study of a mutant IDH1 vaccine in newly diagnosed glioma. No cognate antigen is known for these TCRs. Sequencing was performed with immunoSEQ multiplex PCR; in TCRdb, only in-frame clones are kept and a portion is missing. The sample holds tens of thousands of clones, 91% seen once. The source material was PBMCs, sampled from a glioma patient whose treatment included an IDH1 peptide vaccine. Source of these receptors: a man aged 50-60 years with glioma. Both conserved end residues are part of each CDR3. Each record gives: J gene, V gene, D gene, clone size, CDR3 DNA, CDR3 protein. A D gene is named only where the DNA matches it firmly. For some rows the clone size is stated as once, few or many, or as a class when expanded; others skip it.

J gene: TRBJ1-2; V gene: TRBV19; D gene: .; clone size: .; CDR3 DNA: TGTGCCAGTAGTATAGGGCAGGGGATCCGGTATGGCTACACCTTC; CDR3 protein: CASSIGQGIRYGYTF
J gene: TRBJ1-5; V gene: TRBV15; D gene: .; clone size: .; CDR3 DNA: TGTGCCACCAGCAGAGAAGCGGACAGCTCGAATCAGCCCCAGCATTTT; CDR3 protein: CATSREADSSNQPQHF
J gene: TRBJ1-2; V gene: TRBV27; D gene: .; clone size: .; CDR3 DNA: TGTGCCAGCAGTTTGTTAGGGGCAGCCAAGAGGGGCTACACCTTC; CDR3 protein: CASSLLGAAKRGYTF
J gene: TRBJ2-1; V gene: TRBV10-1; D gene: .; clone size: .; CDR3 DNA: TGCGCCAGCAGTGACGGCCCTAATGAGCAGTTCTTC; CDR3 protein: CASSDGPNEQFF
J gene: TRBJ1-4; V gene: TRBV4-1; D gene: .; clone size: once; CDR3 DNA: TGCGCCAGCAGCCAAGATTTTGGCCGAGACAGTGCAACTAATGAAAAACTGTTTTTT; CDR3 protein: CASSQDFGRDSATNEKLFF
J gene: TRBJ2-7; V gene: TRBV30; D gene: TRBD1; clone size: .; CDR3 DNA: TGTGCCTGGAATCCCGGGACAGGGGGCTACGAGCAGTACTTC; CDR3 protein: CAWNPGTGGYEQYF
J gene: TRBJ1-1; V gene: TRBV6-5; D gene: TRBD1; clone size: .; CDR3 DNA: TGTGCCGGGAGACAGGGACAGAACACTGAAGCTTTCTTT; CDR3 protein: CAGRQGQNTEAFF
J gene: TRBJ1-1; V gene: TRBV6-6; D gene: .; clone size: once; CDR3 DNA: TGTGCCAGCAGTTACACCGCGGGGACTGAAGCTTTCTTT; CDR3 protein: CASSYTAGTEAFF
J gene: TRBJ2-4; V gene: TRBV20-1; D gene: .; clone size: once; CDR3 DNA: TGCAGTGCCCAGGAAGGGGTTCAGTACTTC; CDR3 protein: CSAQEGVQYF
J gene: TRBJ1-1; V gene: TRBV6-5; D gene: .; clone size: .; CDR3 DNA: TGTGCCAGCAGTTCCTTCGGCACTGAAGCTTTCTTT; CDR3 protein: CASSSFGTEAFF
J gene: TRBJ1-4; V gene: TRBV19; D gene: .; clone size: .; CDR3 DNA: TGTGCCAGTTCCATGGCTAATGAAAAACTGTTTTTT; CDR3 protein: CASSMANEKLFF
J gene: TRBJ2-7; V gene: TRBV9; D gene: .; clone size: .; CDR3 DNA: TGTGCCAGCAGCGTTAGGCCGGACAGCTACGAGCAGTACTTC; CDR3 protein: CASSVRPDSYEQYF
J gene: TRBJ2-2; V gene: TRBV11-2; D gene: .; clone size: .; CDR3 DNA: TGTGCCAGCAGCTCCCGGGGGACCGGGGAGCTGTTTTTT; CDR3 protein: CASSSRGTGELFF
J gene: TRBJ1-2; V gene: TRBV30; D gene: .; clone size: .; CDR3 DNA: TGTGCCTCAAGGCCGGACCTCGGGGGCTACACCTTC; CDR3 protein: CASRPDLGGYTF
J gene: TRBJ2-2; V gene: TRBV5-4; D gene: TRBD2; clone size: .; CDR3 DNA: TGTGCCAGCAGCTCCGGGACTAGCGGGAGCGCCGGGGAGCTGTTTTTT; CDR3 protein: CASSSGTSGSAGELFF
J gene: TRBJ2-5; V gene: TRBV15; D gene: .; clone size: .; CDR3 DNA: TGTGCCACCAGCAGATCCCGGGAGATCCAAGAGACCCAGTACTTC; CDR3 protein: CATSRSREIQETQYF
J gene: TRBJ1-1; V gene: TRBV4-3; D gene: .; clone size: once; CDR3 DNA: TGCGCCAGCAGCCAAGACAGGAACACTGAAGCTTTCTTT; CDR3 protein: CASSQDRNTEAFF
J gene: TRBJ1-4; V gene: TRBV4-3; D gene: TRBD1; clone size: .; CDR3 DNA: TGCGCCAGCAGCCAGCATTTCAGGGGGCTGGATGAAAAACTGTTTTTT; CDR3 protein: CASSQHFRGLDEKLFF
J gene: TRBJ2-5; V gene: TRBV30; D gene: TRBD2; clone size: .; CDR3 DNA: TGTGCCTGGGACAGAATGGGCGGGAGAACGGAGACCCAGTACTTC; CDR3 protein: CAWDRMGGRTETQYF
J gene: TRBJ2-3; V gene: TRBV9; D gene: .; clone size: .; CDR3 DNA: TGTGCCAGCAGCTATTCCGGCGGGGTCGGGTCAGATACGCAGTATTTT; CDR3 protein: CASSYSGGVGSDTQYF
J gene: TRBJ2-7; V gene: TRBV6-6; D gene: .; clone size: .; CDR3 DNA: TGTGCCAGCAGTTACGGGTTCTACGAGCAGTACTTC; CDR3 protein: CASSYGFYEQYF
J gene: TRBJ2-2; V gene: TRBV7-2; D gene: TRBD1; clone size: .; CDR3 DNA: TGTGCCAGCAGCTCGAGAAGGACAGGGAGGACCGGGGAGCTGTTTTTT; CDR3 protein: CASSSRRTGRTGELFF
J gene: TRBJ1-5; V gene: TRBV6-5; D gene: .; clone size: .; CDR3 DNA: TGTGCCAGCAGTGCAGGAGCGAGGAGTCAGCCCCAGCATTTT; CDR3 protein: CASSAGARSQPQHF
J gene: TRBJ1-1; V gene: TRBV13; D gene: TRBD1; clone size: .; CDR3 DNA: TGTGCCAGCAGCTTGGGCAGGGGGCGGGACACTGAAGCTTTCTTT; CDR3 protein: CASSLGRGRDTEAFF
J gene: TRBJ2-2; V gene: TRBV7-2; D gene: TRBD1; clone size: .; CDR3 DNA: TGTGCCAGCAGCTTATTACCGGGACAGGTTTACACCGGGGAGCTGTTTTTT; CDR3 protein: CASSLLPGQVYTGELFF
J gene: TRBJ2-3; V gene: TRBV7-2; D gene: .; clone size: .; CDR3 DNA: TGTGCCAGCAGTTATCGGGATACGCAGTATTTT; CDR3 protein: CASSYRDTQYF
J gene: TRBJ2-1; V gene: TRBV9; D gene: .; clone size: .; CDR3 DNA: TGTGCCAGCAGCGTAGTTCCAGGTTCCTACAATGAGCAGTTCTTC; CDR3 protein: CASSVVPGSYNEQFF
J gene: TRBJ2-5; V gene: TRBV2; D gene: .; clone size: .; CDR3 DNA: TGTGCCAGCAGTGGGCATAGGACACAAGAGACCCAGTACTTC; CDR3 protein: CASSGHRTQETQYF
J gene: TRBJ1-2; V gene: TRBV21-1; D gene: .; clone size: .; CDR3 DNA: TGTGCCAGCAGCAAAATTATACGGGGACAGGGCTATGGCTACACCTTC; CDR3 protein: CASSKIIRGQGYGYTF
J gene: TRBJ1-4; V gene: TRBV7-9; D gene: .; clone size: .; CDR3 DNA: TGTGCCAGCAGCTTAGCTACCGGGACACGAGAAGAACTGTTTTTT; CDR3 protein: CASSLATGTREELFF
J gene: TRBJ2-5; V gene: TRBV5-1; D gene: .; clone size: .; CDR3 DNA: TGCGCCAGCAGCTTACGCGCGGGATCCCCCCAAGAGACCCAGTACTTC; CDR3 protein: CASSLRAGSPQETQYF
J gene: TRBJ1-4; V gene: TRBV5-1; D gene: .; clone size: .; CDR3 DNA: TGCGCCAGCACCGTTCAGGGGATGGGTGAAAAACTGTTTTTT; CDR3 protein: CASTVQGMGEKLFF
J gene: TRBJ1-5; V gene: TRBV5-6; D gene: .; clone size: .; CDR3 DNA: TGTGCCAGCAGCTTAAATCAGGTTCCCTATAGCAATCAGCCCCAGCATTTT; CDR3 protein: CASSLNQVPYSNQPQHF
J gene: TRBJ1-2; V gene: TRBV6-5; D gene: .; clone size: .; CDR3 DNA: TGTGCCAGCAGTGTGAGGGGAGTGAGCTATGGCTACACCTTC; CDR3 protein: CASSVRGVSYGYTF
J gene: TRBJ2-7; V gene: TRBV18; D gene: .; clone size: .; CDR3 DNA: TGTGCCAGCTCGCTCACAGGGTCCGAGCAGTACTTC; CDR3 protein: CASSLTGSEQYF
J gene: TRBJ2-5; V gene: TRBV9; D gene: .; clone size: .; CDR3 DNA: TGTGCCAGCAGCTCCCAGGGGGGGGTCCGGGAGACCCAGTACTTC; CDR3 protein: CASSSQGGVRETQYF
J gene: TRBJ1-5; V gene: TRBV2; D gene: TRBD1; clone size: .; CDR3 DNA: TGTGCCAGCGGGGGCACCGGGACAGCTATCAATCAGCCCCAGCATTTT; CDR3 protein: CASGGTGTAINQPQHF
J gene: TRBJ1-4; V gene: TRBV6-6; D gene: .; clone size: .; CDR3 DNA: TGTGCCAGCAGTTATAAGCAGGGGTTAGGAGAAAAACTGTTTTTT; CDR3 protein: CASSYKQGLGEKLFF
J gene: TRBJ2-7; V gene: TRBV7-2; D gene: TRBD2; clone size: .; CDR3 DNA: TGTGCCAGCAGCTCCAGTGGAGCGGGAGTGCCCTACGAGCAGTACTTC; CDR3 protein: CASSSSGAGVPYEQYF
J gene: TRBJ1-1; V gene: TRBV5-1; D gene: TRBD1; clone size: .; CDR3 DNA: TGCGCCAGCAGCTTGGGAACAGGGGACACTGAAGCTTTCTTT; CDR3 protein: CASSLGTGDTEAFF
J gene: TRBJ2-1; V gene: TRBV7-2; D gene: TRBD2; clone size: .; CDR3 DNA: TGTGCCAGCAGCCTAACTACGACTAGCGGGGCACTCAATGAGCAGTTCTTC; CDR3 protein: CASSLTTTSGALNEQFF
J gene: TRBJ2-7; V gene: TRBV30; D gene: .; clone size: .; CDR3 DNA: TGTGCCTGGAGTGCGCCGGGACACTCTCTTAAGGGGCAGTACTTC; CDR3 protein: CAWSAPGHSLKGQYF
J gene: TRBJ2-3; V gene: TRBV4-2; D gene: TRBD2; clone size: .; CDR3 DNA: TGTGCCAGCAGCCAGGTTGAGCGGGAGAAGGATACGCAGTATTTT; CDR3 protein: CASSQVEREKDTQYF
J gene: TRBJ1-3; V gene: TRBV14; D gene: .; clone size: .; CDR3 DNA: TGTGCCAGCAGCCAAATAGGGCAGGGGATGAGAAACACCATATATTTT; CDR3 protein: CASSQIGQGMRNTIYF
J gene: TRBJ1-1; V gene: TRBV30; D gene: .; clone size: .; CDR3 DNA: TGTGCCTGGAGTGTCAACAGAAACACTGAAGCTTTCTTT; CDR3 protein: CAWSVNRNTEAFF
J gene: TRBJ1-2; V gene: TRBV23-1; D gene: .; clone size: .; CDR3 DNA: TGCGCCAGCAGTCAACAAGCTTGCTACACCTTC; CDR3 protein: CASSQQACYTF
J gene: TRBJ2-7; V gene: TRBV7-7; D gene: TRBD2; clone size: few; CDR3 DNA: TGTGCTAGCAGCTTAGGGCATACTAGCGTCGAGCAGTACTTC; CDR3 protein: CASSLGHTSVEQYF
J gene: TRBJ1-5; V gene: TRBV6-5; D gene: .; clone size: once; CDR3 DNA: TGTGCCAGCAGACCGTCGGGTAGCAATCAGCCCCAGCATTTT; CDR3 protein: CASRPSGSNQPQHF